The subject of this entry is one T cell receptor (beta chain). Its antigen is unidentified. Measured with immunoSEQ multiplex PCR; TCRdb has only the in-frame clones, and not every one. The sample yields 55,000 to 70,000 clones, about 80% seen once. The germline CDR1 and CDR2 sequences are MNHEY and SVGAGI. The CDR3 loop spans 15 amino acids. V shed 0 bases and J shed 5 bases, with 12 bases lying between them. These data come from a study of T cell responses to AZD1222 COVID-19 vaccine. General study results and limits: In all cases, repertoires were sampled only after the peak T cell response. Vaccination with two AZD1222 doses was followed by a rise in Spike-specific TCR breadth and depth. Mostly white British, mostly female donors; authors suggested clonal diversity may be underestimated.

This sequence joins TRBV6-5 and TRBJ2-3, with D perhaps matching TRBD1 (6 bases). This TCR came from an adult in good health. The specimen was peripheral blood, collected on day 0 of AZD1222 vaccination. Here the CDR3 reads CASSYSGARLDTQYF. CDR3 coding DNA: TGTGCCAGCAGTTACTCGGGGGCCCGATTAGATACGCAGTATTTT.